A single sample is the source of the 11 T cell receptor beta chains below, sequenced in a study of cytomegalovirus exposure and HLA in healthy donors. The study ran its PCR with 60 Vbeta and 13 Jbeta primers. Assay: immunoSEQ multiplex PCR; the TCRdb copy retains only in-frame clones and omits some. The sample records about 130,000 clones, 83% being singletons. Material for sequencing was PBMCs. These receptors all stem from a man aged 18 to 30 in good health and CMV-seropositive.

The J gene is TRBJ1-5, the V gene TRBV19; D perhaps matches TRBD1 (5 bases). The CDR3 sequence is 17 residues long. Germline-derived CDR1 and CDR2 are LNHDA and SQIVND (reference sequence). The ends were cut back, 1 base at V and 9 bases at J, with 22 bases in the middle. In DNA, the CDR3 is TGTGCCAGTAGTATAGCCCACGACGGGACTACACGGCGGCCCCAGCATTTT. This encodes CASSIAHDGTTRRPQHF.

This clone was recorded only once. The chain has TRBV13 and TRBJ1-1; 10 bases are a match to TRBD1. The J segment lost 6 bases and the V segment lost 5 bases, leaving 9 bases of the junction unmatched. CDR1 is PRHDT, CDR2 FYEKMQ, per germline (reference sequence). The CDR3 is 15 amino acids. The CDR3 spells CASSEGGQGYPEAFF. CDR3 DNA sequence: TGTGCCAGCAGCGAAGGGGGACAGGGGTATCCTGAAGCTTTCTTT.

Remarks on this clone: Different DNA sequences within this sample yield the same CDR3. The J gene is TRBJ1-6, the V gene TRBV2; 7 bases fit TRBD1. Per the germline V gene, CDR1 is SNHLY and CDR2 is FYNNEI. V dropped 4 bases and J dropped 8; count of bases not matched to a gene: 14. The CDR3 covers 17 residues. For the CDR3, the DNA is TGTGCCAGCAGTGCCGGAAGGACAGGTCTACCATATTCACCCCTCCACTTT. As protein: CASSAGRTGLPYSPLHF.

As DNA, the CDR3 is TGCAGCGGTGGGGACAGGGGGTATAATGAGCAGTTCTTC. Translating gives CSGGDRGYNEQFF. The V call is TRBV29-1, the J call TRBJ2-1; 11 bases are a match to TRBD1. CDR1 and CDR2 (germline): SQVTM, ANQGSEA. V shed 7 bases and J 7 bases; nucleotides not matched to a gene: 6. The CDR3 loop spans 13 amino acids.

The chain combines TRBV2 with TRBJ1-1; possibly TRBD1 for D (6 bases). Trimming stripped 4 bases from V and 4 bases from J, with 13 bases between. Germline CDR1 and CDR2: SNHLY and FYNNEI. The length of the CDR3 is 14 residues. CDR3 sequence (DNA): TGTGCCAGCAGTGTTCAGGGGTACGGCACTGAAGCTTTCTTT. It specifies CASSVQGYGTEAFF.

Written as DNA, the CDR3 is TGTGCCAGCAGCCAAGAAATGCGCGGGGGAGATGAGCAGTTCTTC. Translation: CASSQEMRGGDEQFF. The rearrangement uses TRBV4-2 and TRBJ2-1; 7 bases align to TRBD2. J gave up 8 bases and V 0 bases, and 7 bases lay outside the gene matches. From germline, CDR1 is LGHNA and CDR2 YNFKEQ. The length of the CDR3 is 15 residues.

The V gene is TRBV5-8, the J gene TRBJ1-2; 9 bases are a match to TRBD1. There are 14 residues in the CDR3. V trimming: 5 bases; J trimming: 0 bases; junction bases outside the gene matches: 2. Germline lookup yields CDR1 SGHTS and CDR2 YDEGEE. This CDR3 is CASSRTGANYGYTF. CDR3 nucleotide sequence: TGTGCCAGCAGTCGGACAGGGGCTAACTATGGCTACACCTTC.

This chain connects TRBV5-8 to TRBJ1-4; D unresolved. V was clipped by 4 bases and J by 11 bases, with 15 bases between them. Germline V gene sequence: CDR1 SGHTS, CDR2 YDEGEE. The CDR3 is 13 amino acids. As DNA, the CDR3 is TGTGCCAGCAGCCCCAGTAACGGGTTTAAACTGTTTTTT. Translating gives CASSPSNGFKLFF.

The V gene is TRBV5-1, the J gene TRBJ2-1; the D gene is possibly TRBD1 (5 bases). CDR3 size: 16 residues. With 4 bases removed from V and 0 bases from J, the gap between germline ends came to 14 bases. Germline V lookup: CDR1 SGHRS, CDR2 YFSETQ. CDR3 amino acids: CASSGLGPSSYNEQFF. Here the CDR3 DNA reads TGCGCCAGCAGCGGATTGGGGCCGAGCTCCTACAATGAGCAGTTCTTC.

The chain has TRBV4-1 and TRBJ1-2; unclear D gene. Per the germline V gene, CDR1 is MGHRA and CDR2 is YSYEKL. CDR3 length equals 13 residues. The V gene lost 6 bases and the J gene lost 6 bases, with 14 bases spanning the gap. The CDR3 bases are TGCGCCAGCAGGCAGCCGGGGATAGATGGCTACACCTTC. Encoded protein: CASRQPGIDGYTF.

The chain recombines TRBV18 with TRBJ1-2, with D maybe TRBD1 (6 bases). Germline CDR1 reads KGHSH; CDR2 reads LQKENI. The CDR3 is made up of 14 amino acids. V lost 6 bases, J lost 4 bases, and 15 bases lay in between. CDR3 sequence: CASSPSTGLYGYTF. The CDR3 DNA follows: TGTGCCAGCTCTCCCTCGACAGGACTCTATGGCTACACCTTC.